These 23 T cell receptor beta chains came from one sample sequenced in a study of shared clonotypes between healthy human individuals. Clones were sequenced by immunoSEQ multiplex PCR, and TCRdb holds only the in-frame ones, with some missing. In the table there are under 2.5 million clones, 85% to 95% of which are singletons. The source material was naive CD4+ T cells from PBMCs. Documented subset: CD45RA+ positively selected. Receptor source: a man aged 18 to 29 in good health. Some clones in this sample may be carry-over from other donors' samples.

This clone was counted once. CDR3 DNA: TGTGCCAAACGGACAGGGTCCGAGCAGTACTTC. Amino acids: CAKRTGSEQYF. The chain uses TRBV2 and TRBJ2-7, with 8 bases aligning to TRBD1. CDR3 length equals 11 residues. Germline CDR1 and CDR2: SNHLY and FYNNEI. V gave up 10 bases and J gave up 6 bases; unmatched junction bases: 5.

This clone occurred a few times. This chain connects TRBV7-9 to TRBJ1-4, with 9 bases identical to TRBD1. The CDR3 length is 16 residues. Trimming at V came to 5 bases and at J to 8 bases, leaving 12 bases not matched to a gene. Per germline, CDR1 SEHNR and CDR2 FQNEAQ (reference sequence). The CDR3: CASSPPPGQGEEKLFF. DNA for the CDR3: TGTGCCAGCAGCCCACCTCCGGGACAGGGTGAAGAAAAACTGTTTTTT.

In the case of this clone: The sample contains more than one DNA sequence encoding this CDR3. V usage is TRBV5-1 and J usage is TRBJ2-1; weak D call: TRBD2 (6 bases). Germline CDR1 reads SGHRS; CDR2 reads YFSETQ. The CDR3 is made up of 16 amino acids. Trimming shortened V by 2 bases and J by 0 bases, and 12 bases separated the two germline ends. CDR3 sequence reads: CASSLGSGSSYNEQFF. As DNA, the CDR3 is TGCGCCAGCAGCTTAGGTAGCGGTAGCTCCTACAATGAGCAGTTCTTC.

This clone was seen only once. The rearrangement links TRBV25-1 to TRBJ2-7, with 8 bases identical to TRBD1. The V gene's germline CDR1 is MGHDK and CDR2 SYGVNS. With 8 bases clipped from V and 4 bases from J, the junction kept 7 bases outside the gene matches. The CDR3 contains 13 residues. CDR3 DNA: TGTGCCAGCGGGCAGGGGGCGCGGTACGAGCAGTACTTC. Its translation is CASGQGARYEQYF.

This clone showed up just once. Other DNA sequences of this sample code for an identical CDR3. This chain links TRBV7-9 with TRBJ2-2; D perhaps matches TRBD1 (5 bases). Trimming pared 3 bases from V and 4 bases from J, leaving 6 bases between. The CDR3 has 13 residues. CDR1 is SEHNR and CDR2 is FQNEAQ in the germline V gene (reference sequence). The CDR3 region has the DNA TGTGCCAGCAGCTTGCAGGGCACCGGGGAGCTGTTTTTT. Amino acids: CASSLQGTGELFF.

Remarks on this clone: Other DNA sequences in the same sample also yield this CDR3. This chain links TRBV5-1 with TRBJ2-5; tentatively, D is TRBD2 (5 bases). The germline V and J ends were trimmed by 0 bases and 3 bases, with 6 bases remaining between them. This CDR3 is 13 amino acids long. Germline loops: CDR1 SGHRS, CDR2 YFSETQ. In DNA, the CDR3 is TGCGCCAGCAGCTTGGTGGGAGAAGAGACCCAGTACTTC. Amino acids: CASSLVGEETQYF.

This chain connects TRBV11-2 to TRBJ2-2; D gene unclear. Germline V gene sequence: CDR1 SGHAT, CDR2 FQNNGV. The germline V and J ends were trimmed by 1 base and 6 bases, with 9 bases remaining between them. CDR3 length: 14 residues. CDR3 protein: CASSLVSPPGELFF. DNA of the CDR3: TGTGCCAGCAGCTTAGTTAGCCCCCCCGGGGAGCTGTTTTTT.

The chain has TRBV2 and TRBJ1-1; 9 bases match TRBD1. Germline CDR1 SNHLY, CDR2 FYNNEI. The CDR3 spans 14 residues. Trimming removed 7 bases from V and 5 bases from J; junction bases left unmatched: 8. This CDR3 is CASNDRGRNTEAFF. The CDR3 nucleotides are TGTGCCAGCAATGACAGGGGGAGGAATACTGAAGCTTTCTTT.

This clone has a single count. This chain connects TRBV6-1 to TRBJ1-5, with unresolved D. This CDR3 comprises 14 residues. Between the trimmed V and J ends, which lost 1 base and 5 bases, there was a span of 9 bases. From germline, CDR1 is MNHNS and CDR2 SASEGT. CDR3 protein: CASSEVTTHQPQHF. The CDR3 DNA is TGTGCCAGCAGTGAAGTTACGACGCATCAGCCCCAGCATTTT.

The chain has TRBV18 and TRBJ2-2; TRBD1 aligns across 8 bases. Trimming took 6 bases from V and 0 from J; bases not matched to a gene: 6. Germline assignment: CDR1 KGHSH and CDR2 LQKENI. The CDR3 length is 16 residues. CDR3 nucleotide sequence: TGTGCCAGCTCTTTCGGACAGGGCGCGAACACCGGGGAGCTGTTTTTT. It codes for CASSFGQGANTGELFF.

This clone was counted a single time. For the CDR3, the DNA is TGTGCCAGCAGCTCCGGGACTTTCTACGAGCAGTACTTC. It codes for CASSSGTFYEQYF. V usage is TRBV5-4 and J usage is TRBJ2-7; TRBD2 might be the D (6 bases). The CDR3 consists of 13 residues. From germline, CDR1 is SGHNT and CDR2 YYREEE (reference sequence). V was trimmed by 3 bases and J by 3 bases, leaving 10 bases between them.

This rearrangement joins TRBV9 to TRBJ2-3, with TRBD2 identical over 9 bases. The CDR3 consists of 15 residues. Losses at the gene ends were 2 bases for V and 6 bases for J; bases not matched to a gene: 7. Germline loops: CDR1 SGDLS, CDR2 YYNGEE. The CDR3 reads CASSVGLAPADTQYF. The CDR3 DNA reads TGTGCCAGCAGCGTCGGACTAGCGCCGGCCGATACGCAGTATTTT.

This rearrangement joins TRBV2 to TRBJ2-1; 9 bases align to TRBD2. V lost 2 bases to trimming and J lost 7 bases; unmatched junction nucleotides: 12. The CDR3 extends over 17 amino acids. CDR1 SNHLY and CDR2 FYNNEI come from the germline V gene. In nucleotides, the CDR3 is TGTGCCAGCAGTGAAACTAGGGCGGGAGGGGGAGATAATGAGCAGTTCTTC. Translation: CASSETRAGGGDNEQFF.

CDR3 nucleotides: TGTGCCAGCAGCGTAGCCTTCTCCCCACTAGCGGGAGGGAAAGCGCGGACCGGGGAGCTGTTTTTT. Protein sequence: CASSVAFSPLAGGKARTGELFF. This chain uses TRBV9 with TRBJ2-2; TRBD2 matches 13 bases. J lost 5 bases, V lost 0 bases, and 19 bases had no gene match. CDR3 size: 22 residues. CDR1 is SGDLS and CDR2 is YYNGEE in the germline V gene.

The chain links TRBV29-1 to TRBJ2-7; 7 positions match TRBD1. CDR1 SQVTM and CDR2 ANQGSEA come from the germline V gene. Germline trimming cut 4 bases from V and 1 base from J; bases unmatched to any gene: 4. This CDR3 spans 13 amino acids. CDR3 protein: CSVAVTGSYEQYF. As DNA, the CDR3 is TGCAGCGTTGCGGTGACAGGGTCCTACGAGCAGTACTTC.

This sequence joins TRBV5-6 and TRBJ2-1; 7 nucleotides match TRBD1. The CDR3 is made up of 12 amino acids. Germline CDR1 reads SGHDT; CDR2 reads YYEEEE. With 0 bases clipped from V and 15 bases from J, the junction kept 6 bases outside the gene matches. The CDR3 nucleotides read TGTGCCAGCAGCTTGGTCGAGGGGGCCCCGTTCTTC. Amino acid sequence: CASSLVEGAPFF.

The gene calls are TRBV11-2 and TRBJ2-2; TRBD2 agrees at 7 bases. There are 18 residues in the CDR3. The germline V gene has CDR1 SGHAT and CDR2 FQNNGV. V shed 5 bases and J 5 bases; nucleotides not matched to a gene: 17. The CDR3 spells CASSLRVVGRAPTGELFF. The CDR3 coding sequence is TGTGCCAGCAGCCTGAGGGTCGTTGGGAGGGCCCCTACCGGGGAGCTGTTTTTT.

The V call is TRBV19, the J call TRBJ2-3; 9 nucleotides line up with TRBD1. Germline V gene lookup returns CDR1 LNHDA and CDR2 SQIVND (reference sequence). V gave up 4 bases and J gave up 6 bases; unmatched junction bases: 8. The CDR3 has 15 amino acids. The CDR3 nucleotides are TGTGCCAGTAGTAGCGGGACAGGGAGTCGGGATACGCAGTATTTT. It specifies CASSSGTGSRDTQYF.

The V call is TRBV5-1, the J call TRBJ2-2; 9 bases map to TRBD2. The CDR3 loop spans 14 amino acids. The ends lost 3 bases at V and 6 bases at J; junction bases unmatched: 3. Looked up from germline, CDR1 is SGHRS and CDR2 is YFSETQ. CDR3 in amino acids: CASSSAGGAGELFF. DNA for the CDR3: TGCGCCAGCAGCTCAGCGGGAGGCGCCGGGGAGCTGTTTTTT.

CDR3 in amino acids: CASSPPARQGATGEQYF. DNA of the CDR3: TGTGCCAGCAGCCCCCCCGCAAGACAGGGGGCAACAGGGGAGCAGTACTTC. The genes are TRBV5-4 and TRBJ2-7, with 10 bases fitting TRBD1. The CDR3 is 17 residues long. The trim removed 4 bases at V and 7 bases at J, leaving 17 bases unmatched. Germline CDR1 SGHNT, CDR2 YYREEE (reference sequence).

This sequence joins TRBV29-1 and TRBJ1-5, with 8 positions matching TRBD1. This CDR3 contains 13 residues. Germline values: CDR1 SQVTM, CDR2 ANQGSEA. The junction had 6 bases not matched to a gene; V was cut back by 6 bases and J by 5 bases. The CDR3 DNA reads as TGCAGCGTGACAGGGGATAATGATCAGCCCCAGCATTTT. Translating gives CSVTGDNDQPQHF.

This clone was counted a single time. V is TRBV6-5 and J is TRBJ2-7; 8 nucleotides line up with TRBD2. Unmatched junction bases numbered 13, after V lost 10 bases and J lost 2 bases. Germline V gene sequence: CDR1 MNHEY, CDR2 SVGAGI. CDR3 length: 15 amino acids. The CDR3 reads CATLGGAGGTYEQYF. In nucleotides, the CDR3 is TGTGCCACCCTCGGCGGGGCGGGAGGAACCTACGAGCAGTACTTC.

V usage is TRBV28 and J usage is TRBJ1-2; 10 nucleotides match TRBD1. The V segment lost 5 bases and the J segment 6 bases; nucleotides outside the gene matches: 21. The CDR3 length is 19 residues. Germline CDR1 and CDR2: MDHEN and SYDVKM. The CDR3 here is CASSQSDDRGRGKRDGYTF. CDR3 sequence (DNA): TGTGCCAGCAGTCAAAGTGACGACAGGGGGCGAGGGAAGAGGGATGGCTACACCTTC.